These 12 T cell receptor beta chains originate from one sample sequenced in a study of control samples from healthy donors and cancer patients. Data came from immunoSEQ multiplex PCR; TCRdb stores just in-frame clones and leaves some out. The table has under 65,000 clones, 90% seen once. Sequencing used PBMCs. Every receptor here comes from a woman in her forties or fifties with colorectal cancer.

The chain is built from TRBV6-5 and TRBJ2-1; possibly TRBD1 for D (7 bases). Trimming removed 4 bases at V and 6 bases at J, with 13 bases between. Germline V gene sequence: CDR1 MNHEY, CDR2 SVGAGI. The CDR3 consists of 14 residues. The CDR3 loop reads CASSSQGGSNEQFF. The CDR3 DNA is TGTGCCAGCAGTTCCCAGGGGGGTAGCAATGAGCAGTTCTTC.

The chain joins TRBV7-9 to TRBJ2-3; tentative D call: TRBD1 (5 bases). CDR1 and CDR2 (germline): SEHNR, FQNEAQ (reference sequence). Trimming cost V 5 bases and J 4 bases, with 16 bases left between them. CDR3 size: 15 residues. The DNA of the CDR3 is TGTGCCAGCAGCCCGTATGGGGCCAATTCAGATACGCAGTATTTT. Translation: CASSPYGANSDTQYF.

The chain carries TRBV5-6 and TRBJ2-3; 10 bases align to TRBD2. The CDR3 has 19 residues. Germline V gene sequence: CDR1 SGHDT, CDR2 YYEEEE. V lost 2 bases, J lost 0 bases, and 12 bases stayed unmatched. The CDR3 coding sequence is TGTGCCAGCAGCTTACACATAGCGGGGGGACCCTTCAGCACAGATACGCAGTATTTT. As protein: CASSLHIAGGPFSTDTQYF.

V usage is TRBV19 and J usage is TRBJ1-2; TRBD1 matches at 8 bases. V lost 10 bases and J lost 8; bases outside the gene matches: 18. CDR1 is LNHDA and CDR2 is SQIVND in the germline V gene (reference sequence). This CDR3 spans 15 amino acids. CDR3 DNA: TGTGCCACTCATTCGACAGGGGCCCTAATGGAGGGCTACACCTTC. It yields the protein CATHSTGALMEGYTF.

In this sample, this clone turned up once. The chain is built from TRBV18 and TRBJ1-1; D is possibly TRBD1 (6 bases). V was pared by 1 base and J by 1 base, with 10 bases between. Germline-derived CDR1 and CDR2 are KGHSH and LQKENI. This CDR3 is built from 15 residues. CDR3 sequence (DNA): TGTGCCAGCTCACCACTTCCAGGGGAGAACACTGAAGCTTTCTTT. Its protein product is CASSPLPGENTEAFF.

This rearrangement joins TRBV19 to TRBJ1-1; TRBD1 aligns across 8 bases. Germline V lookup: CDR1 LNHDA, CDR2 SQIVND (reference sequence). V lost 6 bases and J lost 0; bases outside the gene matches: 12. This CDR3 region has 17 residues. CDR3 sequence: CASSIDRGNIMNTEAFF. DNA for the CDR3: TGTGCCAGTAGCATCGACAGGGGAAATATCATGAACACTGAAGCTTTCTTT.

The chain links TRBV16 to TRBJ1-2; 7 nucleotides agree with TRBD1. Germline lookup yields CDR1 KGHSY and CDR2 FQNENV. J was trimmed by 4 bases and V by 3 bases; bases with no gene match: 8. CDR3 length: 15 residues. Here the CDR3 reads CASSHMTAGGYGYTF. Here the CDR3 DNA reads TGTGCCAGCAGCCATATGACGGCAGGGGGCTATGGCTACACCTTC.

The chain joins TRBV21-1 to TRBJ1-2. TRBV21-1 is a listed pseudogene. CDR3 length equals 10 residues. CDR3 DNA: TGTGCCAGCAGCAAAGGTGGCTACACCTTC. The encoded protein is CASSKGGYTF.

V is TRBV12-3 or TRBV12-4 and J is TRBJ1-2, with D maybe TRBD1 (6 bases). The CDR3 consists of 12 residues. V lost 5 bases and J 6 bases, leaving 10 bases between the germline ends. The CDR3 spells CASSEQGNGYTF. DNA of the CDR3: TGTGCCAGCAGTGAACAGGGTAATGGCTACACCTTC.

The gene calls are TRBV28 and TRBJ2-3, with TRBD1 matching over 12 bases. CDR3 length: 15 residues. Looked up from germline, CDR1 is MDHEN and CDR2 is SYDVKM. Unmatched junction bases numbered 7, after V lost 9 bases and J lost 3 bases. The chain's CDR3 is CASTGTGGGTDTQYF. CDR3 DNA sequence: TGTGCCAGTACCGGGACAGGGGGCGGGACAGATACGCAGTATTTT. Using reference TRBV28 and TRBJ2-3 for the parts outside the CDR3, the full variable domain is DVKVTQSSRYLVKRTGEKVFLECVQDMDHENMFWYRQDPGLGLRLIYFSYDVKMKEKGDIPEGYSVSREKKERFSLILESASTNQTSMYLCASTGTGGGTDTQYFGPGTRLTVL.

The V call is TRBV9, the J call TRBJ2-7; D unresolved. The germline V gene has CDR1 SGDLS and CDR2 YYNGEE. With 0 bases removed from V and 6 bases from J, the gap between germline ends came to 10 bases. This CDR3 contains 13 residues. The CDR3 nucleotides are TGTGCCAGCAGCGTAGACGGTTACGGCGAGCAGTACTTC. Amino acids: CASSVDGYGEQYF.

This rearrangement joins TRBV2 to TRBJ2-1; 10 nucleotides match TRBD2. The CDR3 runs to 16 residues. With V trimmed by 3 bases and J by 4 bases, 6 bases remained unmatched. Germline V gene data show CDR1 as SNHLY and CDR2 as FYNNEI. The CDR3 bases are TGTGCCAGCAGTGATTACGGGACTAGCGTTTACAATGAGCAGTTCTTC. As protein: CASSDYGTSVYNEQFF.